The sample holds a few counts of the clone carrying this T cell receptor beta chain. Its antigen is unknown. TCRdb independently ran MiXCR on the 5' RACE reads; one entry per CDR3 protein. The table has about 390,000 distinct CDR3 sequences, roughly 15% seen once; the top ten hold 20% to 25%. The V end lost 7 bases, the J end lost 0 bases, and 13 bases lay between the germline ends. The CDR3 length is 15 residues. Germline assignment: CDR1 MDHEN and CDR2 SYDVKM. The sample belongs to a study of T-cell memory formation after mild COVID-19. Study-level results: Proof of SARS-CoV-2 specificity was absent for the second-wave clones that crested on day 37.

Sequenced sample: PBMCs or a T cell subset sorted from them (not recorded which). This chain uses TRBV28 with TRBJ1-3; a weak D match, TRBD1 (5 bases). The clonotype originates from a man between 18 and 29 years old who had mild COVID-19 (a few samples of this study predate the infection). Cell type and time point are not known. CDR3 nucleotides: TGTGCCAGCACCACCTCCAGGGACTCTGGAAACACCATATATTTT. Amino acid sequence: CASTTSRDSGNTIYF.